These T cell receptor beta chains were read from a single sample in a study of blood T cells in healthy people across ages. TCRdb re-called the 5' RACE reads through MiXCR, storing one row per CDR3 protein. The profile covers over a million distinct CDR3 sequences, with about 42% appearing a single time and under 5% taken by the ten largest. The specimen was blood. The receptors shown here come from a woman aged 18-29 years in good health. Both conserved end residues are part of each CDR3. A D gene is named only where the DNA matches it firmly. For some rows the clone size is stated as once, few or many, or as a class when expanded; others skip it.

NA,NA,TRBV20-1,TRBJ2-6,TGCAGTGCTAGCAACTCTGGGGCCAACGTCCTGACTTTC,CSASNSGANVLTF
NA,TRBD2,TRBV4-3,TRBJ2-3,TGCGCCAGCAGCCAAATAGCGGGAGGAGGAGCAGATACGCAGTATTTT,CASSQIAGGGADTQYF
NA,TRBD1,TRBV6-1,TRBJ1-5,TGTGCCAGAAAGACAGGGCCGTATAGCAATCAGCCCCAGCATTTT,CARKTGPYSNQPQHF
many,NA,TRBV18,TRBJ2-5,TGTGCCAGCAGTCCCCCCGCAGAGACCCAGTACTTC,CASSPPAETQYF
few,TRBD2,TRBV24-1,TRBJ2-1,TGTGCCACCAGTGATTTTGCGGGAGGGCCCTCCTACAATGAGCAGTTCTTC,CATSDFAGGPSYNEQFF
NA,NA,TRBV7-2,TRBJ2-6,TGTGCCAGCAGTATCCCCCCGAGGGCCAACGTCCTGACTTTC,CASSIPPRANVLTF
few,TRBD1,TRBV20-1,TRBJ2-3,TGCAGTGCTGAGACAGGGACGACAGATACGCAGTATTTT,CSAETGTTDTQYF
few,NA,TRBV10-3,TRBJ1-2,TGTGCCATCGGGGGTTATACAGGGAATGGCTACACCTTC,CAIGGYTGNGYTF
NA,NA,TRBV7-2,TRBJ1-1,TGTGCCAGCAGCTTATCGACTAGGGGGACTGAAGCTTTCTTT,CASSLSTRGTEAFF
NA,TRBD1,TRBV6-6,TRBJ1-6,TGTGCCAGCAGTTACCTCCTGGGGGGGACAGACAATTCACCCCTCCACTTT,CASSYLLGGTDNSPLHF
few,TRBD1,TRBV29-1,TRBJ1-1,TGCAGCGTCGGGTATCGGCAGGGGGTGTCTGAAGCTTTCTTT,CSVGYRQGVSEAFF
NA,NA,TRBV7-2,TRBJ2-7,TGTGCCAGCAGCTACTACTACGAGCGGTACTTC,CASSYYYERYF
NA,TRBD2,TRBV14,TRBJ2-1,TGTGCCAGCAGCCAAGGCGGGAGAGTGCAGTTCTTC,CASSQGGRVQFF
NA,NA,TRBV20-1,TRBJ2-1,TGCAGTGCTAGAGAGACAGATATCTACAATGAGCAGTTCTTC,CSARETDIYNEQFF
once,NA,TRBV5-1,TRBJ2-4,TGCGCCAGCAGCTTGGACGGGAGCTCTAAAAACAGTCAGTACTTC,CASSLDGSSKNSQYF
NA,TRBD2,TRBV5-1,TRBJ2-3,TGCGCCAGCAGCTCCTTGGGACTAGGGGCAGATACGCAGTATTTT,CASSSLGLGADTQYF
NA,NA,TRBV7-9,TRBJ2-2,TGTGCCAGCAGCTCTCTGTCAAGCCGATCCGGGGAGCTGTTTTTT,CASSSLSSRSGELFF
NA,TRBD1,TRBV6-5,TRBJ1-2,TGTGCCAGCAGTTACCGGCGCGCAGGGGGTGGTGGCTACACCTTC,CASSYRRAGGGGYTF
NA,TRBD1,TRBV12-3/TRBV12-4,TRBJ2-7,TGTGCCAGCAGTCCAGCGCGGACAGGGCGCGAGCAGTACTTC,CASSPARTGREQYF
few,NA,TRBV5-1,TRBJ2-3,TGCGCCAGCAGCTTTCTCCAATCACAGGATACGCAGTATTTT,CASSFLQSQDTQYF
few,TRBD2,TRBV20-1,TRBJ2-7,TGCAGTGCTAGAGCCCTAGCGGCCCCCTACGAGCAGTACTTC,CSARALAAPYEQYF
NA,NA,TRBV5-5,TRBJ2-7,TGTGCCAGCAGCGGCGACACCTACAATGAGCAGTACTTC,CASSGDTYNEQYF
few,NA,TRBV20-1,TRBJ1-1,TGCAGTGCTAGAGGTCTTACTGAAGCTTTCTTT,CSARGLTEAFF
NA,TRBD2,TRBV5-1,TRBJ2-3,TGCGCCAGCAGACCTCTCCGTCCGACTAGCGGGGACACAGATGCGCAGTATTTT,CASRPLRPTSGDTDAQYF
NA,NA,TRBV9,TRBJ2-7,TGTGCCAGCAGCGTGGGCCAGGGTGTTTTGTCTGAGCAGTACTTC,CASSVGQGVLSEQYF
NA,NA,TRBV9,TRBJ2-3,TGTGCCAGCAGCGTAGGGGGCCACGGGGCAGATACGCAGTATTTT,CASSVGGHGADTQYF
NA,NA,TRBV6-1,TRBJ2-1,TGTGCCAGCAGTGTGACAGACCCAAGATACAATGAGCAGTTCTTC,CASSVTDPRYNEQFF
NA,NA,TRBV20-1,TRBJ2-7,TGCAGTGCTAGGCACTTCATCCGGGGCTCCTACAATGAGCAGTACTTC,CSARHFIRGSYNEQYF
NA,NA,TRBV6-4,TRBJ1-6,TGTGCCAGCAGTGACCAGGGAGCAGGTTCACCCCTCCACTTT,CASSDQGAGSPLHF
many,NA,TRBV7-2,TRBJ2-3,TGTGCCAGCAGCTTAGGGCCGCGGAGCGCGCTGGGAGATACGCAGTATTTT,CASSLGPRSALGDTQYF
few,NA,TRBV4-3,TRBJ2-7,TGCGCCAGCAGCCAAGATATACGACACGGGGCCTACGAGCAGTACTTC,CASSQDIRHGAYEQYF
NA,NA,TRBV27,TRBJ2-1,TGTGCCAGCAGAGTAGGTTCCTTATACAATGAGCAGTTCTTC,CASRVGSLYNEQFF
NA,NA,TRBV21-1,TRBJ2-7,TGTGCCAGCAGCAAAGTTCCGGTAGCGGAAAAGCCAATCTACGAGCAGTACTTC,CASSKVPVAEKPIYEQYF
NA,NA,TRBV3-1,TRBJ1-1,TGTGCCAGCAGCCCCCTCGGCAGCGCCCTTGCTGAAGCTTTCTTT,CASSPLGSALAEAFF